This T cell receptor (beta chain) was observed in a study of post-analysis software for immune sequencing data (dated by TCRdb to 2015 to 2017). Some background on the complete study: Recorded disease courses included relapsing-remitting, secondary progressive and progressive-relapsing multiple sclerosis, with some patients lacking subtype annotation. The multiple sclerosis patient repertoires were compared with approximately 11 previously published healthy control repertoires from donors aged about 6 to 28 years. A subset of samples was prepared in parallel using single-end sample barcoding, then pooled and co-amplified after Illumina adapter ligation. Points the paper makes about the study in general: The control group was slightly older than the multiple sclerosis patient group. Significantly lower normalized Chao1 diversity was found in multiple sclerosis patients than in controls, suggesting substantial peripheral T-cell clonal expansion. Patients showed significantly higher frequencies than controls for 4 or 5 TRBV segments, among them TRBV5-6, TRBV5-1 and TRBV20-1. Strong co-clustering of samples prepared in the same batch was shown by direct clustering with F measure, prompting a batch-effect correction.

A word on this clonotype: What this receptor recognizes is not known. Base qualities are not provided; no much larger clone lies one nucleotide away.

Measured from the cysteine to the phenylalanine, the CDR3 is 15 residues long. The retained sequence is limited to the CDR3, 45 bases, with the frame set at the first base. The junction carries 15 bases between V and J, which are trimmed by 0 bases and 7 bases respectively. According to the germline V gene (reference sequence), CDR1 reads LGHDT and CDR2 reads YNNKEL. To demonstrate the VDJtools post-analysis software, TCR beta repertoires were profiled from the peripheral blood of more than ten young patients with multiple sclerosis. The multiple sclerosis patients were children and adolescents between roughly 6 and 16 years of age. Preparation of the library involved PCR. Instrument on record: Illumina HiSeq 2500. Unique molecular identifiers were incorporated into TCR beta cDNA libraries to reduce PCR and sequencing biases. Every 1 to 10 million input T cells yielded 500,000 or so cDNA molecules, meaning each molecule approximated one T cell. The patient libraries were prepared and sequenced using the same protocol as the earlier healthy control dataset. Samples belonging to the same batch were prepared together, multiplexed and sequenced on a shared HiSeq lane. Per the original workflow: Raw barcoded reads were processed with MIGEC, and single-read molecular identifier groups were discarded before consensus assembly and CDR3 extraction. Clonotype tables were post-analysed with VDJtools, and diversity was normalized by down-sampling all datasets to the smallest sample size. To correct batch-related cross-sample contamination, repertoire overlap clustering matched CDR3 amino acid sequences but not nucleotide sequences. TCRdb passed the public sequencing reads through fastp at Q25 and MiXCR, retaining productive beta sequences. Each CDR3 protein appears once, grouped with its most common genes and DNA. In this record, the V and J calls reflect TCRdb's handling and not the investigators' own analysis. The sample table holds about 820,000 distinct CDR3 sequences, of which about 50% were seen once. The ten largest clones represent 4% to 5.5% of the sample.

The chain is assembled from TRBV3-1 and TRBJ2-5, with an unclear D gene assignment. The specimen sequenced was blood. The receptor comes from a girl aged 10-17 years with multiple sclerosis. The CDR3 region: CASSQDLAAPVTQYF. The sequence in DNA is TGTGCCAGCAGCCAAGATTTGGCCGCACCCGTGACCCAGTACTTC.